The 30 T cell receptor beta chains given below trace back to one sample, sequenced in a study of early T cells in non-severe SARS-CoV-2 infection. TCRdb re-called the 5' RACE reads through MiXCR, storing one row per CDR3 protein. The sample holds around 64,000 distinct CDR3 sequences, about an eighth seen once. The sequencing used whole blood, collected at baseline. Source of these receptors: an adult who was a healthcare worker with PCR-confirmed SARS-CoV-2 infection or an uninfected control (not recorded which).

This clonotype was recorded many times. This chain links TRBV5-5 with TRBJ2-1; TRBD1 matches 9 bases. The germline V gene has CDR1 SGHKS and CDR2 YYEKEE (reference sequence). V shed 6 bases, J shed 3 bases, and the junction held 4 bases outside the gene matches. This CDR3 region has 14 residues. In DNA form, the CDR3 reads TGTGCCAGCAATACAGGGGGCGTCTACAATGAGCAGTTCTTC. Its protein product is CASNTGGVYNEQFF.

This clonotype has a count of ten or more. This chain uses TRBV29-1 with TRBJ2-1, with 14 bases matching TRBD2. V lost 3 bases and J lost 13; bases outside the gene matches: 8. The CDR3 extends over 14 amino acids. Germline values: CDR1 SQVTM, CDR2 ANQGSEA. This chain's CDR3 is CSVDRRLAGGPQFF. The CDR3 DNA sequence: TGCAGCGTTGACAGGAGACTAGCGGGAGGGCCTCAGTTCTTC.

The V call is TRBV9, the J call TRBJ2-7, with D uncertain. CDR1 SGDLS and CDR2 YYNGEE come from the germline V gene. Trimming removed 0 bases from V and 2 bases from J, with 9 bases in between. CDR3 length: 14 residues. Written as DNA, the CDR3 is TGTGCCAGCAGCGTAGTAGGGTCCCCCTACGAGCAGTACTTC. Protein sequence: CASSVVGSPYEQYF.

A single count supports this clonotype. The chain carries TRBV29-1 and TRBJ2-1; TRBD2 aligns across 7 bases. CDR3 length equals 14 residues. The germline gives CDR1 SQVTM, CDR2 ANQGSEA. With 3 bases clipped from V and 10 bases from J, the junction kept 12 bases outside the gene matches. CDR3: CSVDRGTTSREQFF. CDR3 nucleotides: TGCAGCGTTGACCGGGGGACTACATCCCGGGAGCAGTTCTTC.

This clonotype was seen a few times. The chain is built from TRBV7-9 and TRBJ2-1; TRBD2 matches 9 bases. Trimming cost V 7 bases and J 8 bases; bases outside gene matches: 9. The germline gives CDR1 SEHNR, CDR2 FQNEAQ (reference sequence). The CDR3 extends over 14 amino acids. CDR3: CASIRSGSLDEQFF. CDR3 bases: TGTGCCAGCATCCGTAGCGGGAGCCTGGATGAGCAGTTCTTC.

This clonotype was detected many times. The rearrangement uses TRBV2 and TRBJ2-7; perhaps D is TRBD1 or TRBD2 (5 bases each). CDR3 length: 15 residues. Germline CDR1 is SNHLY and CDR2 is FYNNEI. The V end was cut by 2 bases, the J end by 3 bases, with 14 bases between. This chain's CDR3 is CASSEIGGTSYEQYF. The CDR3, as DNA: TGTGCCAGCAGTGAAATCGGTGGGACCAGCTACGAGCAGTACTTC.

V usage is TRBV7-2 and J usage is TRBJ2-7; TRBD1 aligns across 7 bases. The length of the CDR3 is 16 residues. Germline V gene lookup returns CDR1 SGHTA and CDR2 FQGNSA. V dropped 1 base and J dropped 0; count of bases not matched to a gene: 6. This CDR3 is CASSLGSAGGSYEQYF. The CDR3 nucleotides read TGTGCCAGCAGCTTAGGTTCTGCAGGGGGCTCCTACGAGCAGTACTTC.

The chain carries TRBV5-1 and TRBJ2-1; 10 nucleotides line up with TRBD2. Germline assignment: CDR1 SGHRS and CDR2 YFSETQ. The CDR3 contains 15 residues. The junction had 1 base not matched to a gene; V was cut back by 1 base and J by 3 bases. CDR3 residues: CASSLTSGVYNEQFF. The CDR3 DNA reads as TGCGCCAGCAGCTTGACTAGCGGGGTCTACAATGAGCAGTTCTTC.

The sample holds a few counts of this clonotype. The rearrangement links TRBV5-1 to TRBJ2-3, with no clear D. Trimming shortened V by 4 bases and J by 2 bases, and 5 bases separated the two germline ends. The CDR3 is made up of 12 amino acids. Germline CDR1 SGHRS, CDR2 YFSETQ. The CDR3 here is CASSRPTDTQYF. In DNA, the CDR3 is TGCGCCAGCAGCCGGCCCACAGATACGCAGTATTTT.

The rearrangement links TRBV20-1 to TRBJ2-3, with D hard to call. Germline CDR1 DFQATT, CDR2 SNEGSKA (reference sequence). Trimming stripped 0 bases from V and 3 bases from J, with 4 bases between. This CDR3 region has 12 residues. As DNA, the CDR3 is TGCAGTGCTAGAGAGGGTACAGATACGCAGTATTTT. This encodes CSAREGTDTQYF.

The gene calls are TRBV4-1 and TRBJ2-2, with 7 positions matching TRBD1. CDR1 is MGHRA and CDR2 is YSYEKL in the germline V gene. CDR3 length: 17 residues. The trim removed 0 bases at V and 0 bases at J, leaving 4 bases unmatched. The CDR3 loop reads CASSQDRDSSNTGELFF. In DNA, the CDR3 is TGCGCCAGCAGCCAAGACAGGGACAGTTCGAACACCGGGGAGCTGTTTTTT.

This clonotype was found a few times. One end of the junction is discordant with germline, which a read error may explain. The CDR3 reads CASSTSPGQGAKTGELFF. CDR3 nucleotides: TGTGCCAGTAGTACCTCGCCGGGACAGGGGGCGAAGACCGGGGAGCTGTTTTTT. The chain is built from TRBV19 and TRBJ2-2, with TRBD1 identical over 12 bases. This CDR3 is built from 18 residues. Germline V gene lookup returns CDR1 LNHDA and CDR2 SQIVND (reference sequence).

This CDR3 reads CASSTGRSYEQYF. The DNA of the CDR3 is TGTGCCAGCAGTACGGGACGGTCTTACGAGCAGTACTTC. This sequence joins TRBV6-6 and TRBJ2-7; D possibly uses TRBD1 or TRBD2 (5 bases each). Germline CDR1 and CDR2: MNHNY and SVGAGI (reference sequence). CDR3 size: 13 residues. With 5 bases removed from V and 4 bases from J, the gap between germline ends came to 12 bases.

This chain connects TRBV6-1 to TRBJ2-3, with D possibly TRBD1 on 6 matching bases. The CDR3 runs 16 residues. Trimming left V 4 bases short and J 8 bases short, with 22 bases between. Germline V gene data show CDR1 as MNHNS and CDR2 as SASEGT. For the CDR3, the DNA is TGTGCCAGCAGTGCCATAACAGGGTCCGCCTTGGGTACGCAGTATTTT. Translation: CASSAITGSALGTQYF.

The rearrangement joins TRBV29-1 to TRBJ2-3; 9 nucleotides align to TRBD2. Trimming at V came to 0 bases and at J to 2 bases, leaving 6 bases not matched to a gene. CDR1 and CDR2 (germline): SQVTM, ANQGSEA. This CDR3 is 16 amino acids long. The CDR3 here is CSVEDQAGGPTDTQYF. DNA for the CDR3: TGCAGCGTTGAAGATCAAGCGGGAGGCCCCACAGATACGCAGTATTTT.

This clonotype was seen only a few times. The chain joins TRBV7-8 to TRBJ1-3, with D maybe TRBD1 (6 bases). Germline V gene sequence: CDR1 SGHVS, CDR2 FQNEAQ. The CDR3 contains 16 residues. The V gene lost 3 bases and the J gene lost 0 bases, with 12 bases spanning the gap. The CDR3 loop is CASSFWTALSGNTIYF. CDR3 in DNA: TGTGCCAGCAGCTTCTGGACAGCCCTCTCTGGAAACACCATATATTTT.

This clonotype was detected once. CDR3 nucleotide sequence: TGCAGCGTGAGGACTAGCGGGGCGTCTTCCTACAATGAGCAGTTCTTC. Amino acid sequence: CSVRTSGASSYNEQFF. The chain employs TRBV29-1 and TRBJ2-1; TRBD2 matches at 12 bases. The germline gives CDR1 SQVTM, CDR2 ANQGSEA. The ends lost 6 bases at V and 1 base at J; junction bases unmatched: 7. CDR3 length equals 16 residues.

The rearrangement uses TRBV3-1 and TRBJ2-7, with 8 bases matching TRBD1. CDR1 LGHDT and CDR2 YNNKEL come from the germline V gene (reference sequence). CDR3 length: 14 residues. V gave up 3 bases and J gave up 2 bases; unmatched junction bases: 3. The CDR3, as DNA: TGTGCCAGCAGCCAGGACAGGGTCGCCTACGAGCAGTACTTC. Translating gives CASSQDRVAYEQYF.

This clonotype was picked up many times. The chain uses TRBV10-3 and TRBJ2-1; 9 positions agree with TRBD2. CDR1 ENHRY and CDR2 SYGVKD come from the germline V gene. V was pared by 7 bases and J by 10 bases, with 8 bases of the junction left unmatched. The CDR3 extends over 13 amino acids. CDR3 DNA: TGTGCCATCACGGTAGCGGGAGTAGGCGAGCAGTTCTTC. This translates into CAITVAGVGEQFF.

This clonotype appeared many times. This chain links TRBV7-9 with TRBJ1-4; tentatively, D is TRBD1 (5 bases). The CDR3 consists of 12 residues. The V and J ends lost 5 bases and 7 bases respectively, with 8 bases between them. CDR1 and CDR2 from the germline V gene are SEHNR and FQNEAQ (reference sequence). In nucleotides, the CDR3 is TGTGCCAGCAGCCCCCAGGGTGAAAAACTGTTTTTT. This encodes CASSPQGEKLFF.

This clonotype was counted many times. CDR3 protein: CASSLGPVSNSPLHF. The CDR3 DNA reads TGCGCCAGCAGCTTGGGTCCAGTCTCCAATTCACCCCTCCACTTT. The V call is TRBV5-1, the J call TRBJ1-6, with D uncertain. Germline V CDR1 and CDR2: SGHRS, YFSETQ. CDR3 size: 15 residues. With 0 bases removed from V and 7 bases from J, the gap between germline ends came to 11 bases.

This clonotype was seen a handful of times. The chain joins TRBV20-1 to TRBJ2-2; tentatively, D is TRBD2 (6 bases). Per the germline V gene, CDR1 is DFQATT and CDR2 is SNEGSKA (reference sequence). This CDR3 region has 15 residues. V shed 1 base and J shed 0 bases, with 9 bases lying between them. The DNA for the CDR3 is TGCAGTGCTAGAGCCGGGACTTCGAACACCGGGGAGCTGTTTTTT. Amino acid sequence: CSARAGTSNTGELFF.

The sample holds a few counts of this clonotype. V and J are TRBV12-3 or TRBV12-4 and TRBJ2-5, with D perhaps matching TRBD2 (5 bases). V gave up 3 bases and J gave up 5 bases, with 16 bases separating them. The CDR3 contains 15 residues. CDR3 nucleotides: TGTGCCAGCAGTTTTAGTGGACTGGGTCAGGAGACCCAGTACTTC. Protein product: CASSFSGLGQETQYF.

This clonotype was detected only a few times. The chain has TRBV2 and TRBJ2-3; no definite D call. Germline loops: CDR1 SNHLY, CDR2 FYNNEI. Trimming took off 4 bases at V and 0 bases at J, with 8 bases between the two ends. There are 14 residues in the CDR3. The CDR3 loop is CASSARTSTDTQYF. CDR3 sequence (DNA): TGTGCCAGCAGTGCTCGAACTAGCACAGATACGCAGTATTTT.

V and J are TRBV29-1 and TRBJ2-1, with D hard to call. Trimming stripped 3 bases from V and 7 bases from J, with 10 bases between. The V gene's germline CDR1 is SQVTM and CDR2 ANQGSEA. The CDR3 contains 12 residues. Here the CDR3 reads CSVDSPRNEQFF. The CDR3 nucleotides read TGCAGCGTTGACTCCCCGAGAAATGAGCAGTTCTTC.

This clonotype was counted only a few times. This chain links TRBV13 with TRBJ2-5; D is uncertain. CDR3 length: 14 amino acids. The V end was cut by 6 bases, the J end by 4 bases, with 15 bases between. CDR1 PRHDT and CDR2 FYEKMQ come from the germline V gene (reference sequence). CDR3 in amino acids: CASRLYSYGETQYF. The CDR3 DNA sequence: TGTGCCAGCAGACTTTACAGCTACGGAGAGACCCAGTACTTC.

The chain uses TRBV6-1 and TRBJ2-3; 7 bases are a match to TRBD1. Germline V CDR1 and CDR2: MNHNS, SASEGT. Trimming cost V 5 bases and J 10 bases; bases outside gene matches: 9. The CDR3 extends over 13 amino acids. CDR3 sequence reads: CASSLEGAGAQYF. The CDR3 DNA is TGTGCCAGCAGTTTAGAGGGGGCCGGTGCGCAGTATTTT.

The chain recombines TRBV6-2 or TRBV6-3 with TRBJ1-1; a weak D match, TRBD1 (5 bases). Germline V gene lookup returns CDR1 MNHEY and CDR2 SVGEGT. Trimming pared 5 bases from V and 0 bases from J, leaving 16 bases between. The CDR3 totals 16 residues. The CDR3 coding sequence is TGTGCCAGCAGTCGGCCCTGGGGCAGGGTGAACACTGAAGCTTTCTTT. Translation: CASSRPWGRVNTEAFF.

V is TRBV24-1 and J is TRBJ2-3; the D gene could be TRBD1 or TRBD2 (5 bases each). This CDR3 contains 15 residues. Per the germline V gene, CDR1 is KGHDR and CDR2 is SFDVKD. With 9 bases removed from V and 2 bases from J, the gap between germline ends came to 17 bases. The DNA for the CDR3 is TGTGCCACCTCCGGGACGGGGAGAGACACAGATACGCAGTATTTT. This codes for CATSGTGRDTDTQYF.

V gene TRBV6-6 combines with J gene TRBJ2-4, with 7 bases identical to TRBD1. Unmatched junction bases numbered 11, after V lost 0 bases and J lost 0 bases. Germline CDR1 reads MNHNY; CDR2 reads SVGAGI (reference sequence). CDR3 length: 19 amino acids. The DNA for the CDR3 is TGTGCCAGCAGTTACTCCAGGCTGAGACAGGGCCTAGCCAAAAACATTCAGTACTTC. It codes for CASSYSRLRQGLAKNIQYF.